This TCR beta chain was sequenced during a study of cytomegalovirus exposure and HLA in healthy donors (dated by TCRdb to 2016 to 2017). Regarding the complete study: An earlier analysis of roughly 570 of the donors reported about 260 Gb of sequence data and around 120 million unique TCR beta sequences obtained from approximately 180 million T cells. Donor age, sex, ethnicity and CMV serostatus were compiled together with the repertoire data. Four to six DR-DQ haplotypes were handled as single units for association and clustering, since linkage in the cohort was strong. To predict cytomegalovirus infection status, the study brought together high-throughput TCR immunosequencing, statistical association of individual TCRs with disease status, and machine learning. A separate validation cohort of 100 to 150 different subjects was used in addition to the 666-subject first cohort. An earlier analysis of around 580 of the donors used high-throughput TCR beta sequencing to judge whether each TCR beta V gene segment behaved as functional or pseudogenic. An early release covering about 600 HLA-typed donors comprised approximately 290 gigabases of sequencing data and approximately 80 million unique TCR sequences. Using immunosequencing, the study profiled T cell repertoires from around 670 subjects and related those repertoires to cytomegalovirus serostatus. Every discovery cohort repertoire had been produced on one sequencing platform. Among about 400 genotyped donors of the cohort, an average of around 250,000 unique TCR beta nucleotide sequences was sequenced per donor, of which about 19% were non-productive. Typing coverage differed by locus: A, B, C, DRB1 and DQB1 were typed in roughly 620-630 donors, DQA1 in approximately 520, DPA1 in over 600, and DPB1 in approximately 450. A later analysis re-analyzed previously published TCR beta repertoires from roughly 630 donors and added high-resolution HLA genotyping to study TCR occurrence patterns. HLA typing covered class I and class II loci at four-digit resolution. A later genetic analysis used genome-wide SNP genotypes for about three fifths of the 666 donors, treating that subset as a discovery cohort. The study aimed to test whether signatures of past pathogen exposure could be identified by cataloging public T cell receptors. Among the roughly 400 genotyped donors, around 81% belonged to the genetic ancestry cluster associated with self-reported Caucasian donors. Rather than drawing on any new phenotypic data, the later analysis identified candidate immune exposures from TCR beta sequences and the way those sequences occurred across donors. The study at large found these results: About 17 rarely observed V segments, including chromosome 9 orphons, were excluded from the earlier analysis of about 610 of the donors because counts were too low. According to the authors, the approach could potentially be generalized to other disease states and immunological phenotypes. Because HLA typing was missing for some donors at each locus, association tests included only the typed subset. For the cohort, immune exposure information was limited to CMV serostatus. A later analysis reported that several top co-occurrence clusters appeared linked to parvovirus B19, influenza, CMV and Epstein-Barr virus. Broadly in line with IMGT annotations, most TCR beta V segments showed up in productive rearrangements about 87% or about 30% of the time in an earlier analysis of roughly 590 of the donors. Across donors, most TCR sequences were observed very rarely, whereas some public TCRs were present in many individuals. In both the original and validation cohorts, the classifier was reported to diagnose cytomegalovirus status with high specificity and sensitivity. A later analysis found that TCR association rates varied across HLA loci, with DRB1 alleles showing the most associated TCRs and HLA-C alleles the fewest. In a later analysis, HLA-associated TCR beta chains were found to be more clonally expanded and to have lower generation probabilities than equally common non-associated chains. A later genetic analysis associated a missense DCLRE1C variant with V-gene and J-gene trimming of TCR beta chains, and an independent cohort replicated the association. The cohort was sequenced for TCR beta chains only, and without alpha or paired-chain data the features that could be detected were limited. Because the 87-base-pair reads could not distinguish some IMGT-functional V segments, including TRBV6-2 and TRBV6-3, those segments were excluded. According to a later genetic analysis, donors in an Asian-associated ancestry cluster had fewer N-insertions in productive TCRs than the approximately 670-donor mean. In a later analysis, most CMV-associated TCR beta chains were found to appear HLA-restricted, with HLA associations seemingly driven largely by CMV exposure. A further reported finding was that TCR beta sequences accurately predicted the HLA-A and HLA-B alleles for most subjects in the first cohort. When HLA alleles, especially DR and DQ, strongly co-occurred, attributing TCR associations to individual alleles was difficult. The presence/absence analyses assumed that sequencing depth was roughly uniform across donors, and that assumption may not be true. In the study, around 150 TCR beta chains were listed as associated with cytomegalovirus. In vitro tests confirmed that a few of the cytomegalovirus-associated TCR beta chains recognize cytomegalovirus antigens. A cluster of highly shared sequence variants was judged likely to be a technical artifact of the sequencing pipeline. Specific HLA alleles were associated with 15,000 to 20,000 TCR beta sequences at a false discovery rate of 0.05 in a later analysis. Linkage disequilibrium might explain the correlated functional status among segregating V segments, but an unknown experimental factor could not be excluded.

The library was produced with the immunoSEQ multiplex PCR assay. For the multiplex PCR, a mixture combining 60 forward primers for TCR Vbeta segments and 13 reverse primers for TCR Jbeta segments was used. The CDR3 region of rearranged TCR beta genes was amplified from genomic DNA with a multiplex PCR assay. The amplified TCR beta libraries were sequenced on the Illumina HiSeq System as 87-base-pair reads. In the source study's methods: A later analysis tallied tens of millions of unique TCR beta chains across the 666 repertoires, and around 9.9 million of those chains were shared by two or more donors. Raw reads were error-corrected and collapsed into unique sequences by a nearest-neighbor algorithm in which closely related sequences were merged to remove PCR and sequencing errors. V, D and J gene segments were assigned by aligning CDR3 sequences to IMGT reference sequences. For a sequence to be retained, a match of at least six nucleotides was required to both a V gene segment and a J gene segment. Rearrangements were classified as productive when the CDR3 lacked stop codons and remained in frame with V and J, and all other rearrangements were classified as non-productive. Following IMGT convention, CDR3 was defined as the stretch from the second conserved V-encoded cysteine up to the conserved J-encoded phenylalanine. The earlier analysis of some 540 of the donors excluded any sequence lacking an unambiguous match to a single V gene segment. An earlier analysis of about 600 of the donors called V segments functional above 56.7% productive rearrangements and segregating when the between-donor standard deviation exceeded 5%. To diagnose cytomegalovirus status from the catalog of TCR beta chain sequences, a statistical classification framework was built. In a later analysis, V and J genes were assigned by comparing TCR nucleotide sequences against IMGT/GENE-DB human TR gene sequences. A later analysis assigned CDR3 sequences and most-parsimonious VDJ recombination scenarios with the TCRdist pipeline. In a later analysis, each TCR beta chain was defined by its CDR3 amino acid sequence together with its V-gene family, and reads without a unique V-gene family were excluded. In a later analysis, 550 to 650 highly shared, low-generation-probability nucleotide sequences were removed to address suspected cross-contamination and a sequencing artifact. A later analysis calculated a clonal expansion index for each public chain from normalized within-repertoire ranks of inferred template counts. A later analysis computed generation probabilities with a VDJ recombination model fitted to out-of-frame rearrangements, and checked the results against IGoR. In a later analysis, hypergeometric tests were used to score TCR-TCR, TCR-HLA and TCR-CMV co-occurrence, with a repertoire-size bias correction applied to TCR pairs. In a later analysis, false discovery rates were estimated by permuting HLA or CMV assignments 20 times. In a later analysis, co-occurring TCRs were grouped with DBSCAN, and TCRdist sequence similarity was added when clustering was performed within HLA-allele-positive subsets. For co-occurrence clustering, repertoires with fewer than 30,000 or more than 120,000 public chains were excluded, along with roughly five repertoires with anomalous nucleotide sharing. The table was pulled from immuneACCESS by TCRdb, which kept in-frame rearrangements only. Such tables lose some clones; where checked, under half of the loss comes from unresolved V genes, and the rest has no known cause. From that table come the V and J calls and clone size; the DNA was used to work out D and trimming. The sample yields about 130,000 clones; roughly 79% were counted once. The top ten clonotypes cover around 1.9% of the sample.

In total, fewer than 750 healthy bone marrow donors made up the cohort. All cohort members were sampled while nominally healthy, although unrecorded immune exposures were likely present. The donor tested CMV seronegative and was one of the 352 seronegative cohort members. A peripheral blood sample was collected from each donor, and TCR beta sequencing was performed on peripheral blood mononuclear cells. The Qiagen DNeasy Blood Extraction Kit was used to extract genomic DNA from the blood cell samples. The CDR3, cysteine through phenylalanine, is 12 amino acids long. Kept here is only the CDR3 DNA, which spans 36 bases and is read in frame from base 1. The trim is 7 bases for V and 6 bases for J, with a gap of 15 bases between the germline ends. CDR1 SQVTM and CDR2 ANQGSEA were looked up in the germline V gene. On this clone: This clone's antigen is unknown. No much larger clonotype is one base removed from it; base qualities were not supplied.

This clonotype originated in a woman aged 45-65 years in good health and CMV-seronegative. Rearrangement joined TRBV29-1 to TRBJ1-1, with the D gene not confidently named. The sequencing sample was made of PBMCs. The CDR3 sequence is CSGYLVQAEAFF. At the DNA level, the sequence is TGCAGCGGGTATCTGGTCCAGGCTGAAGCTTTCTTT.